The 4 T cell receptor beta chains below come from one sample, sequenced in a study of regulatory T cells in long-lasting Graves disease (dated by TCRdb to about 2021). This specimen's time point label, interpreted: newly diagnosed GD, antithyroid drugs for less than 3 months. For both TCR sequencing and RNA sequencing, RNA was extracted from PBMCs in TRIzol. The method behind the library was multiplex PCR. Reads for this sample came from an Illumina HiSeq 4000. To build TCR beta libraries, CDR3 regions were amplified by Arm-PCR using iRepertoire HTBI primers. TCRdb handled the public reads itself, with Q25 trimming in fastp and clone calling in MiXCR, and kept productive beta chains. Identical CDR3 protein sequences are pooled into one entry, listed with their most common genes and DNA. Within this sample are hundreds of thousands of distinct CDR3 sequences, with more than 10% of them counted one time only. 8% to 10% of the sample belongs to the ten largest clones.

This sample also belongs to another study, concerning T cells in Graves' hyperthyroidism and ophthalmopathy.

The specimen comprised peripheral blood mononuclear cells (PBMCs), sampled at new diagnosis, from a patient treated with antithyroid drugs. These receptors all come from a woman in her twenties or thirties with Graves disease. Donor details come from another sample of the same person, matched by shared clones.

At least ten counts were recorded for this clonotype. This chain joins TRBV20-1 and TRBJ1-1, with 10 bases aligning to TRBD1. The CDR3 loop spans 13 amino acids. The germline V gene has CDR1 DFQATT and CDR2 SNEGSKA (reference sequence). The V segment lost 6 bases and the J segment 5 bases; nucleotides outside the gene matches: 6. The DNA of the CDR3 is TGCAGTGCGCCCGGGACAGGGGTGACTGAAGCTTTCTTT. Translating gives CSAPGTGVTEAFF.

Only a few counts were recorded for this clonotype. V gene TRBV12-3 or TRBV12-4 combines with J gene TRBJ1-2; D remains unclear. The CDR3 has 12 amino acids. Trimming removed 6 bases from V and 4 bases from J, with 9 bases in between. CDR3 in DNA: TGTGCCAGCAGCCGTTTGGCCTATGGCTACACCTTC. It codes for CASSRLAYGYTF.

This clonotype was seen ten or more times. The chain employs TRBV20-1 and TRBJ2-6; 7 nucleotides agree with TRBD1. This CDR3 region has 14 residues. Germline loops: CDR1 DFQATT, CDR2 SNEGSKA (reference sequence). V trimming: 3 bases; J trimming: 4 bases; junction bases outside the gene matches: 3. This chain's CDR3 is CSARDRSGANVLTF. CDR3 nucleotide sequence: TGCAGTGCTAGGGACAGGTCGGGGGCCAACGTCCTGACTTTC.

This clonotype was seen only once. As DNA, the CDR3 is TGTGCCAGTAGTATAGAAGGGTATAGCAATCAGCCCCAGCATTTT. Its protein product is CASSIEGYSNQPQHF. The chain carries TRBV19 and TRBJ1-5; no definite D call. V lost 0 bases and J lost 0, with 6 bases in between. Germline CDR1 LNHDA, CDR2 SQIVND (reference sequence). The CDR3 sequence is 15 residues long.